The sequence of this T cell receptor (beta chain) was determined in a study of shared clonotypes between healthy human individuals. General study points: All-four-donor shared clonotypes had higher generation probabilities than non-shared clonotypes did. Naive CD4 clonotypes overlapped across a handful of donors at approximately 4.5%. Read depth was anticipated to influence clonotype sharing among donors.

The CDR3 is 13 amino acids. The V end lost 3 bases, the J end lost 3 bases, and 9 bases lay between the germline ends. Germline CDR1 and CDR2: LNHDA and SQIVND (reference sequence). Several immunoSEQ 96-well plates shared each subset's DNA, each plate a replicate. Libraries were prepared by immunoSEQ multiplex PCR; TCRdb keeps only in-frame clonotypes and omits some of them. The top ten clones hold around 1.4% of a sample with 850,000 to 1,200,000 clones, more than 60% of them seen once. Points on this clone: Its antigen is still unknown.

This receptor was obtained from a man aged 18 to 29 in good health. The chain combines TRBV19 with TRBJ2-7; D uncertain. Sequenced material: memory CD4+ T cells sorted from blood. Stated subset: CD45RA-negative fraction. The CDR3 reads CASSINQDYEQYF. CDR3 DNA sequence: TGTGCCAGTAGTATCAACCAGGACTACGAGCAGTACTTC.